Following are 19 T cell receptor beta chains from one sample sequenced in a study of blood T cell repertoires in COVID-19. Measured with immunoSEQ multiplex PCR; TCRdb has only the in-frame clones, and not every one. The sample shows approximately 210,000 clones, about nine tenths of them seen only once. Sequencing used peripheral blood. These receptors all come from a young man who had recovered from COVID-19.

The gene calls are TRBV9 and TRBJ1-3, with TRBD1 matching 8 bases. The germline CDR1 and CDR2 sequences are SGDLS and YYNGEE. This CDR3 has 14 residues. Losses at the gene ends were 5 bases for V and 0 bases for J; bases not matched to a gene: 1. CDR3 region: CASRQGVSGNTIYF. CDR3 nucleotides: TGTGCCAGCAGACAGGGGGTCTCTGGAAACACCATATATTTT.

The chain recombines TRBV5-5 with TRBJ2-3, with 8 bases aligning to TRBD1. Germline CDR1 is SGHKS and CDR2 is YYEKEE (reference sequence). The CDR3 loop spans 17 amino acids. Trimming removed 1 base from V and 2 bases from J; junction bases left unmatched: 9. DNA of the CDR3: TGTGCCAGCAGCTTGCGGTCGAGGGACAGGTCCACAGATACGCAGTATTTT. Translated: CASSLRSRDRSTDTQYF.

The CDR3, as DNA: TGCGCCAGCAGCCCCGTCGGATCGGGCGAGCAGTACTTC. Its translation: CASSPVGSGEQYF. The chain carries TRBV4-1 and TRBJ2-7; D call uncertain. This CDR3 is 13 amino acids long. Trimming left V 4 bases short and J 6 bases short, with 13 bases between. The germline V gene has CDR1 MGHRA and CDR2 YSYEKL.

This clone was found once. The genes are TRBV9 and TRBJ1-6; tentative D call: TRBD1 (5 bases). CDR3 length equals 15 residues. CDR1 is SGDLS, CDR2 YYNGEE, per germline. Trimming cost V 1 base and J 8 bases, with 13 bases left between them. The CDR3, as DNA: TGTGCCAGCAGCGTACTCTCAGGGTCCGATTCACCCCTCCACTTT. Amino acid sequence: CASSVLSGSDSPLHF.

J is TRBJ2-1 and V is TRBV5-1, with 8 bases that match TRBD1. Per the germline V gene, CDR1 is SGHRS and CDR2 is YFSETQ. The junction had 9 bases not matched to a gene; V was cut back by 2 bases and J by 2 bases. This CDR3 has 17 amino acids. Here the CDR3 reads CASSFHFGQGTYNEQFF. DNA for the CDR3: TGCGCCAGCAGCTTTCATTTCGGACAGGGAACCTACAATGAGCAGTTCTTC.

The CDR3: CASSIGLAGPETQYF. In DNA form, the CDR3 reads TGTGCCAGCAGCATCGGACTAGCGGGGCCAGAGACCCAGTACTTC. The gene calls are TRBV9 and TRBJ2-5; 12 nucleotides agree with TRBD2. The V gene end was trimmed by 4 bases and the J gene end by 4 bases; junction bases not matched to a gene: 5. Germline-derived CDR1 and CDR2 are SGDLS and YYNGEE. This CDR3 spans 15 amino acids.

The chain uses TRBV27 and TRBJ1-1; D ambiguous. CDR1 MNHEY and CDR2 SMNVEV come from the germline V gene (reference sequence). V lost 3 bases, J lost 3 bases, and 11 bases lay in between. The CDR3 has 14 amino acids. CDR3 DNA sequence: TGTGCCAGCAGTTTCGCTTCGGGTTACACTGAAGCTTTCTTT. It codes for CASSFASGYTEAFF.

The J gene is TRBJ2-6, the V gene TRBV2; no firm D call. V was clipped by 3 bases and J by 0 bases, with 3 bases between them. There are 14 residues in the CDR3. CDR1 is SNHLY and CDR2 is FYNNEI in the germline V gene. CDR3 protein: CASSESSGANVLTF. In DNA form, the CDR3 reads TGTGCCAGCAGTGAGAGCTCTGGGGCCAACGTCCTGACTTTC.

J is TRBJ2-3 and V is TRBV6-2 or TRBV6-3; the D gene is possibly TRBD2 (6 bases). The V end was cut by 2 bases, the J end by 1 base, with 13 bases between. This CDR3 is built from 16 residues. Germline V gives CDR1 MNHEY, CDR2 SVGEGT. DNA for the CDR3: TGTGCCAGCAGTTACCGTATCCCTAGCGGCACAGATACGCAGTATTTT. The encoded protein is CASSYRIPSGTDTQYF.

The chain has TRBV5-4 and TRBJ1-2; D not certain. V gave up 2 bases and J gave up 8 bases, with 10 bases separating them. CDR3 size: 12 residues. Per the germline V gene, CDR1 is SGHNT and CDR2 is YYREEE (reference sequence). Here the CDR3 reads CASSFGVEGYTF. CDR3 sequence (DNA): TGTGCCAGCAGCTTCGGGGTGGAGGGCTACACCTTC.

The gene calls are TRBV6-5 and TRBJ2-2; D possibly corresponds to TRBD2 (5 bases). The CDR3 is 13 residues long. V gave up 4 bases and J gave up 6 bases, with 9 bases separating them. In germline, CDR1 is MNHEY, CDR2 SVGAGI. Here the CDR3 DNA reads TGTGCCAGCAGTTCGACGGGGTCCGGGGAGCTGTTTTTT. It encodes CASSSTGSGELFF.

A single count supports this clone. This chain joins TRBV11-3 and TRBJ1-1; D is possibly TRBD1 (6 bases). The V end lost 5 bases, the J end lost 1 base, and 14 bases lay between the germline ends. Germline V gene data show CDR1 as SGHNT and CDR2 as YENEEA. The CDR3 extends over 15 amino acids. The CDR3 loop is CASSPTGRANTEAFF. CDR3 DNA sequence: TGTGCCAGCAGCCCGACAGGTAGGGCGAACACTGAAGCTTTCTTT.

The rearrangement links TRBV4-3 to TRBJ1-6; D call uncertain. V was cut by 1 base and J by 8 bases, with 6 bases left in between. The CDR3 covers 13 residues. Germline CDR1 LGHNA, CDR2 YSLEER. The CDR3 loop is CASSQGLYSPLHF. CDR3 DNA sequence: TGCGCCAGCAGCCAAGGACTTTATTCACCCCTCCACTTT.

The V gene is TRBV4-1, the J gene TRBJ1-4; a possible D gene is TRBD1 (5 bases). Germline-derived CDR1 and CDR2 are MGHRA and YSYEKL. V lost 2 bases, J lost 7 bases, and 20 bases lay in between. The CDR3 length is 17 residues. CDR3 DNA: TGCGCCAGCAGCCAACGGTCGGCAAGGGGCCGGGTTGAAAAACTGTTTTTT. Translated: CASSQRSARGRVEKLFF.

The chain links TRBV7-9 to TRBJ2-7; TRBD1 matches at 7 bases. Trimming cost V 5 bases and J 3 bases; bases outside gene matches: 13. The CDR3 sequence is 16 residues long. CDR1 is SEHNR, CDR2 FQNEAQ, per germline (reference sequence). The CDR3 coding sequence is TGTGCCAGCAGCAACAACGACAGGGCTGTAGGCTACGAGCAGTACTTC. Encoded protein: CASSNNDRAVGYEQYF.

This CDR3 is CASSLGRRVELNEQFF. The CDR3, as DNA: TGTGCCAGCAGCTTAGGCCGCAGGGTGGAGCTGAATGAGCAGTTCTTC. The rearrangement uses TRBV11-2 and TRBJ2-1; a weak D match, TRBD1 (5 bases). Trimming stripped 1 base from V and 7 bases from J, with 17 bases between. The CDR3 is made up of 16 amino acids. Germline loops: CDR1 SGHAT, CDR2 FQNNGV.

The rearrangement uses TRBV3-1 (or the pseudogene TRBV3-2) and TRBJ2-1; 7 bases fit TRBD1. J was trimmed by 10 bases and V by 4 bases; bases with no gene match: 7. CDR3 length: 13 residues. In germline, CDR1 is LGHDT, CDR2 YNNKEL (reference sequence). CDR3 loop: CASSPLGQTEQFF. As DNA, the CDR3 is TGTGCCAGCAGCCCTCTGGGACAGACCGAGCAGTTCTTC.

The V gene is TRBV12-3 or TRBV12-4, the J gene TRBJ1-6; 7 bases match TRBD1. After removal of 1 base from V and 13 bases from J, the junction contained 4 bases not matched to a gene. The length of the CDR3 is 13 residues. The CDR3 here is CASSLGDSLPLHF. In DNA form, the CDR3 reads TGTGCCAGCAGTTTAGGGGACAGTCTTCCCCTCCACTTT.

The CDR3 coding sequence is TGCGCCAGCAGCTTGGCACCCGGGGAAGGGCGCGAGCAGTACTTC. Its protein product is CASSLAPGEGREQYF. The chain couples TRBV5-1 to TRBJ2-7, with a weak D call TRBD2 (5 bases). Trimming left V 0 bases short and J 6 bases short, with 16 bases between. The CDR3 has 15 residues. Germline loops: CDR1 SGHRS, CDR2 YFSETQ.